This is a list of T cell receptor beta chains from one sample in a study of sequential checkpoint blockade in melanoma. Only in-frame clones appear in the TCRdb table, and some are missing; sequencing was by immunoSEQ multiplex PCR. The sample includes about 13,000 clones, about two thirds of them seen just once. The sequenced sample was CD8+ T cells sorted from blood (inferred from file names), obtained from a patient given nivolumab and ipilimumab in sequence. These receptors came from a human donor with melanoma. Each CDR3 is given with its conserved first and last residue. Each record gives: clone size, J gene, D gene, V gene, CDR3 DNA, CDR3 protein. The D gene is left open where the match is weak. Expanded clones are given a class, and other clones once, few, many or no size at all.

clone_size: few; j_call: TRBJ2-7; d_call: TRBD2; v_call: TRBV19; cdr3_nt: TGTGCCAGTAGTATAGTAGGACTAGCGGGAGACGAGCAGTACTTC; cdr3_aa: CASSIVGLAGDEQYF
clone_size: -; j_call: TRBJ2-7; d_call: -; v_call: TRBV7-3; cdr3_nt: TGTGCCAGCAGCGAAGGACACCTCCAGTACTTC; cdr3_aa: CASSEGHLQYF
clone_size: -; j_call: TRBJ1-2; d_call: -; v_call: TRBV30; cdr3_nt: TGTGCCTGGATCACACTCGGTGAGGACTATGGCTACACCTTC; cdr3_aa: CAWITLGEDYGYTF
clone_size: -; j_call: TRBJ1-1; d_call: TRBD1; v_call: TRBV30; cdr3_nt: TGTGCCTGGAGTGGCCCTGACAGGGGTTGGACTGAAGCTTTCTTT; cdr3_aa: CAWSGPDRGWTEAFF
clone_size: -; j_call: TRBJ2-3; d_call: TRBD2; v_call: TRBV6-1; cdr3_nt: TGTGCCAGCAGTGAAAAACCTAGCGGGACAGATACGCAGTATTTT; cdr3_aa: CASSEKPSGTDTQYF
clone_size: -; j_call: TRBJ2-7; d_call: TRBD1; v_call: TRBV10-3; cdr3_nt: TGTGCCATCAGTGATCCCGGGACAGGGGACTCCTACGAGCAGTACTTC; cdr3_aa: CAISDPGTGDSYEQYF
clone_size: -; j_call: TRBJ1-2; d_call: -; v_call: TRBV6-5; cdr3_nt: TGTGCCAGCAGTTACTCGAGTGGGGGCGCGGATAGCTACACCTTC; cdr3_aa: CASSYSSGGADSYTF
clone_size: -; j_call: TRBJ2-1; d_call: -; v_call: TRBV9; cdr3_nt: TGTGCCAGCAGCGCAGGGGGGAGCTCCTACAATGAGCAGTTCTTC; cdr3_aa: CASSAGGSSYNEQFF
clone_size: -; j_call: TRBJ2-2; d_call: -; v_call: TRBV29-1; cdr3_nt: -; cdr3_aa: CSVAQGANTGELLF
clone_size: few; j_call: TRBJ2-7; d_call: TRBD2; v_call: TRBV6-5; cdr3_nt: TGTGCCAGCAGTTGGACTAGCGGGAGATACGAGCAGTACTTC; cdr3_aa: CASSWTSGRYEQYF